This T cell receptor (beta chain) was documented in a study of radiotherapy plus CTLA-4 blockade in lung cancer. V dropped 6 bases and J dropped 8 bases, with 11 bases sitting between them. The CDR3 runs to 12 residues. Germline CDR1 reads MNHEY; CDR2 reads SMNVEV (reference sequence). Measured with immunoSEQ multiplex PCR; TCRdb has only the in-frame clones, and not every one. The data contain tens of thousands of clones, 70% to 80% of them singletons. The gene calls are TRBV27 and TRBJ2-1, with D possibly matching TRBD1 (5 bases). The clonotype was recovered from a human donor with non-small cell lung cancer who had a partial response to radiotherapy plus ipilimumab. The sample consisted of peripheral blood, taken from a patient treated with radiotherapy plus ipilimumab. CDR3 DNA: TGTGCCAGCAGGACCAGGGTCCATGAGCAGTTCTTC. Protein product: CASRTRVHEQFF.